Shown below are 13 T cell receptor beta chains from a single sample sequenced in a study of T cell responses to AZD1222 COVID-19 vaccine (dated by TCRdb to the early 2020s). Receptor libraries were prepared by the immunoSEQ multiplex PCR assay. TCRdb limited this immuneACCESS table to in-frame rearrangements with V and J called. A share of clones is missing; checked studies link under half to unresolved V genes, and the rest is unexplained. The sample yields about 97,000 clones; about four fifths were counted once. The ten biggest clones cover approximately 17% of the sample. In the paper's terms, the time point label means: baseline before first vaccination. The sequenced sample was peripheral blood, obtained on day 0 of AZD1222 vaccination. The receptors were gathered from an adult in good health.

The rearrangement uses TRBV12-3 or TRBV12-4 and TRBJ2-3; perhaps TRBD1 as D (6 bases). This CDR3 is 13 amino acids long. Between the trimmed V and J ends, which lost 7 bases and 0 bases, there was a span of 8 bases. CDR3 coding DNA: TGTGCCAGCACGACAGGTAGCACAGATACGCAGTATTTT. It yields the protein CASTTGSTDTQYF.

In DNA form, the CDR3 reads TGTGCCATTAGGGACAGGACAATAACGAACACCGGGGAGCTGTTTTTT. Translation: CAIRDRTITNTGELFF. V gene TRBV10-3 combines with J gene TRBJ2-2; the match to TRBD1 covers 8 bases. The CDR3 spans 16 residues. The germline CDR1 and CDR2 sequences are ENHRY and SYGVKD. J gave up 0 bases and V 9 bases, and 9 bases lay outside the gene matches.

This rearrangement joins TRBV20-1 to TRBJ2-1, with TRBD1 matching over 9 bases. This CDR3 is built from 13 residues. The V segment lost 3 bases and the J segment 7 bases; nucleotides outside the gene matches: 4. Per germline, CDR1 DFQATT and CDR2 SNEGSKA (reference sequence). In DNA form, the CDR3 reads TGCAGTGCTAGTTTCGGGACAGGGAATGAGCAGTTCTTC. This sequence encodes CSASFGTGNEQFF.

This clone was counted between two and nine times. The chain couples TRBV7-2 to TRBJ2-7; D gene ambiguous. Germline V gene data show CDR1 as SGHTA and CDR2 as FQGNSA. This CDR3 spans 13 amino acids. The V end lost 1 base, the J end lost 1 base, and 5 bases lay between the germline ends. Written as DNA, the CDR3 is TGTGCCAGCAGCTTAGACAGTTCCTACGAGCAGTACGTC. Protein sequence: CASSLDSSYEQYV.

The chain couples TRBV6-2 or TRBV6-3 to TRBJ1-2; a weak D match, TRBD1 (5 bases). Germline V CDR1 and CDR2: MNHEY, SVGEGT. The CDR3 is made up of 16 amino acids. V lost 6 bases and J lost 5, with 22 bases in between. The CDR3 nucleotides are TGTGCCAGCAGACCTGACAGACCACTGCTGATGTATGGCTACACCTTC. It yields the protein CASRPDRPLLMYGYTF.

With regard to this clone: A read error is possible here, since a much larger clone lies one base away. This chain uses TRBV6-2 or TRBV6-3 with TRBJ1-5; TRBD1 matches 7 bases. The CDR3 contains 13 residues. After removal of 5 bases from V and 2 bases from J, the junction contained 0 bases not matched to a gene. Germline V lookup: CDR1 MNHEY, CDR2 SVGEGT. Written as DNA, the CDR3 is TGTGCCAGCAGTACAGGGGGCAATCAGCCCCAGCATTTT. Encoded protein: CASSTGGNQPQHF.

V and J are TRBV5-5 and TRBJ2-2; D unresolved. From germline, CDR1 is SGHKS and CDR2 YYEKEE (reference sequence). Trimming cost V 2 bases and J 6 bases, with 5 bases left between them. CDR3 length equals 12 residues. CDR3 loop: CASSFFSGELFF. In nucleotides, the CDR3 is TGTGCCAGCAGCTTCTTCTCCGGGGAGCTGTTTTTT.

The chain couples TRBV6-2 or TRBV6-3 to TRBJ1-5; the D is unclear. V was pared by 5 bases and J by 3 bases, with 11 bases between. The CDR3 length is 14 residues. The germline gives CDR1 MNHEY, CDR2 SVGEGT. CDR3 sequence reads: CASSQDRNNQPQHF. In DNA form, the CDR3 reads TGTGCCAGCAGTCAAGATCGGAACAATCAGCCCCAGCATTTT.

This chain joins TRBV28 and TRBJ1-1; D may be TRBD1 (6 bases). Per germline, CDR1 MDHEN and CDR2 SYDVKM. V gave up 6 bases and J gave up 6 bases, with 14 bases separating them. The CDR3 has 13 amino acids. CDR3 sequence: CASRRGQWAEAFF. The CDR3 DNA follows: TGTGCCAGCAGACGAGGACAGTGGGCTGAAGCTTTCTTT.

V and J are TRBV24-1 and TRBJ2-1, with TRBD1 matching 10 bases. CDR1 and CDR2 (germline): KGHDR, SFDVKD. The CDR3 totals 17 residues. V was clipped by 4 bases and J by 3 bases; unmatched bases: 8. The CDR3 sequence: CATSEKRGQGFYNEQFF. As DNA, the CDR3 is TGTGCCACCAGTGAAAAACGGGGACAGGGGTTCTACAATGAGCAGTTCTTC.

The genes are TRBV6-2 or TRBV6-3 and TRBJ2-6; either TRBD1 or TRBD2 may supply D (5 bases each). The CDR3 consists of 18 residues. Looked up from germline, CDR1 is MNHEY and CDR2 is SVGEGT. V lost 4 bases to trimming and J lost 1 base, with 17 bases between them. DNA of the CDR3: TGTGCCAGCAGTTGGGACGAGGATGATCTATCTGGGGCCAACGTCCTGACTTTC. It encodes CASSWDEDDLSGANVLTF.

This clone was counted a few times. V gene TRBV6-2 or TRBV6-3 combines with J gene TRBJ1-5, with D tentatively TRBD1 (6 bases). Trimming cost V 5 bases and J 7 bases, with 15 bases left between them. The CDR3 spans 14 residues. Germline V gene lookup returns CDR1 MNHEY and CDR2 SVGEGT. This CDR3 reads CASSRDTGYQPQHF. DNA for the CDR3: TGTGCCAGCAGTCGAGACACAGGGTACCAGCCCCAGCATTTT.

Worth noting for this clone: The limits of the CDR3 on the DNA are not certain, so only TCRdb's listed CDR3 is given. The V call is TRBV15, the J call TRBJ1-2; the tabulated D call, TRBD1, remains unverified against the DNA. Germline V gives CDR1 LNHNV, CDR2 YYDKDF (reference sequence). Termini included, the CDR3 measures 13 amino acids. This CDR3 reads CATSRGGFGGGTF.